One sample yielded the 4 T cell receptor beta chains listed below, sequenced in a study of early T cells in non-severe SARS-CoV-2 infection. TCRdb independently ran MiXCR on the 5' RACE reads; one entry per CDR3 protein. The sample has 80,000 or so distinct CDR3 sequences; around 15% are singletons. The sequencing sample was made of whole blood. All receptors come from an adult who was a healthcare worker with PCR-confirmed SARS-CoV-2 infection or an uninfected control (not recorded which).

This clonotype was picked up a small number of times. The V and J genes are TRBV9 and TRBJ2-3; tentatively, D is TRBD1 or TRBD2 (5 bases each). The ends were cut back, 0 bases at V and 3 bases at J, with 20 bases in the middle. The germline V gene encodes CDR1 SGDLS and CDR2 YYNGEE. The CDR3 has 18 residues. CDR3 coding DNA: TGTGCCAGCAGCGTAGACGAGGGGATGTCGCCCTTGACAGATACGCAGTATTTT. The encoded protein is CASSVDEGMSPLTDTQYF.

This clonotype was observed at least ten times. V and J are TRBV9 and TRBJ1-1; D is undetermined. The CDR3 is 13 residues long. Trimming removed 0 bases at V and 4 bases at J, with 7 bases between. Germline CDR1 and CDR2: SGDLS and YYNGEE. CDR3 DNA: TGTGCCAGCAGCGTAGCAACGGGCACTGAAGCTTTCTTT. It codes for CASSVATGTEAFF.

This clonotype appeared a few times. The DNA of the CDR3 is TGCAGTGCGACGGAAGGGGTGAGGAGCAATCAGCCCCAGCATTTT. Amino acids: CSATEGVRSNQPQHF. This chain uses TRBV20-1 with TRBJ1-5, with D possibly being TRBD1 (5 bases). Germline CDR1 is DFQATT and CDR2 is SNEGSKA (reference sequence). The CDR3 runs 15 residues. V was clipped by 6 bases and J by 1 base, with 16 bases between them.

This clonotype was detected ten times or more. The CDR3 sequence: CATSDLRGASTDTQYF. CDR3 coding DNA: TGTGCCACCAGTGATTTGAGGGGAGCATCCACAGATACGCAGTATTTT. This chain connects TRBV24-1 to TRBJ2-3; D assignment may be TRBD1 or TRBD2 (5 bases each). V was clipped by 0 bases and J by 2 bases, with 11 bases between them. Germline V gives CDR1 KGHDR, CDR2 SFDVKD. This CDR3 comprises 16 residues.